One and the same sample provided the 2 T cell receptor beta chains below, sequenced in a study of metastatic and nonmetastatic thyroid tumors. Prior to thyroid surgery, none of the patients had received any treatment. With MiXCR, TCRdb called clones anew from the PCR reads. This sample has around 8,200 clones, with around 30% found just once. Material for sequencing was tumor tissue. The source of these receptors is a male donor with papillary thyroid cancer or a benign thyroid nodule (not recorded which). Some clones in this sample may be carry-over from other donors' samples.

This clone counts as medium-sized. The chain links TRBV7-2 to TRBJ1-4, with D perhaps matching TRBD1 (5 bases). The CDR3 length is 14 residues. Trimming cost V 11 bases and J 3 bases, with 16 bases left between them. Germline CDR1 reads SGHTA; CDR2 reads FQGNSA. CDR3 sequence: CASNWGGSNEKLFF. The CDR3 bases are TGTGCCTCAAATTGGGGGGGGTCTAATGAAAAACTGTTTTTT.

J is TRBJ2-3 and V is TRBV19, with 8 bases aligning to TRBD1. CDR3 length equals 14 residues. V shed 4 bases, J shed 1 base, and the junction held 1 base outside the gene matches. The germline V gene has CDR1 LNHDA and CDR2 SQIVND (reference sequence). CDR3 region: CASSTGQGTDTQYF. In nucleotides, the CDR3 is TGTGCCAGTAGTACGGGACAGGGCACAGATACGCAGTATTTT.